Following are 26 T cell receptor beta chains from one sample sequenced in a study of molecular identifiers for immune sequencing clone quantification. TCRdb passed the PCR reads through MiXCR, listing each CDR3 protein once. In the table there are 70,000 to 95,000 distinct CDR3 sequences, around 20% of which are singletons. The sequencing input was naive CD8+ T cells from blood, with Jurkat cell RNA spiked in. Described subset: FACS-sorted CD8+CD4-CCR7+CD45RA+ naive T cells. The receptors derive from a human donor in good health. Some libraries in this study had Jurkat cell RNA spiked in.

For this clonotype: A much more abundant neighbour one base away suggests this may be a read error. The conserved phenylalanine or tryptophan is not found at the CDR3 terminus, so this likely reflects a read error. The chain couples TRBV4-2 to TRBJ1-2; 7 bases match TRBD1. V was clipped by 1 base and J by 5 bases; unmatched bases: 10. The CDR3 length is 16 residues. The germline CDR1 and CDR2 sequences are LGHNA and YNFKEQ. CDR3 in amino acids: CASSQVQGGSSYGYTL. The CDR3 DNA is TGTGCCAGCAGCCAAGTCCAGGGGGGCTCGAGTTATGGCTACACCCTC.

In regard to this clonotype: A read error may account for a junction end that differs from germline. The chain uses TRBV7-9 and TRBJ1-2; D might be TRBD1 (5 bases). The CDR3 covers 14 residues. The germline V gene has CDR1 SEHNR and CDR2 FQNEAQ (reference sequence). In DNA, the CDR3 is TGTGCCAGCAGCCTATTACGGGGGAACTATGGTTACACCTTC. Translation gives CASSLLRGNYGYTF.

This clonotype has ten or more counts. V is TRBV27 and J is TRBJ1-2; TRBD1 is a possible D gene (5 bases). Trimming took 0 bases from V and 2 from J, leaving 10 bases between them. The CDR3 is made up of 15 amino acids. Per the germline V gene, CDR1 is MNHEY and CDR2 is SMNVEV (reference sequence). In DNA, the CDR3 is TGTGCCAGCAGTTTATCTTCAGGGATGAACTATGGCTACACCTTC. It codes for CASSLSSGMNYGYTF.

The table lists this clonotype with a count of one. The chain uses TRBV7-9 and TRBJ2-7, with D possibly TRBD1 on 5 matching bases. Germline V gene data show CDR1 as SEHNR and CDR2 as FQNEAQ (reference sequence). V was trimmed by 8 bases and J by 5 bases, leaving 19 bases between them. This CDR3 comprises 14 residues. The CDR3 protein is CASGPSGAGHEQYF. CDR3 coding DNA: TGTGCCAGCGGTCCAAGTGGGGCAGGCCACGAGCAGTACTTC.

V usage is TRBV5-1 and J usage is TRBJ2-7; D possibly corresponds to TRBD2 (6 bases). This CDR3 region has 14 residues. Germline assignment: CDR1 SGHRS and CDR2 YFSETQ. V was shortened by 4 bases and J by 4 bases, with 15 bases between the two germline ends. This chain's CDR3 is CASSPRGGKYEQYF. CDR3 in DNA: TGCGCCAGCAGCCCCAGAGGAGGGAAATACGAGCAGTACTTC.

This clonotype was seen repeatedly, ten times or more. The chain is built from TRBV5-4 and TRBJ2-6; a possible D gene is TRBD2 (6 bases). Germline V gene data show CDR1 as SGHNT and CDR2 as YYREEE (reference sequence). V gave up 4 bases and J gave up 4 bases, with 15 bases separating them. The CDR3 has 16 residues. The CDR3 region is CASSPGGVTGANVLTF. The CDR3 nucleotides are TGTGCCAGCAGCCCCGGGGGAGTCACCGGGGCCAACGTCCTGACTTTC.

A note on this clonotype: A single base separates this from a much larger clone, so it may be a read error. CDR3 bases: TGTGCCGGCAGCTTAGGCCCGGGCGTTGAAGCTTTCTTT. It yields the protein CAGSLGPGVEAFF. The chain carries TRBV11-2 and TRBJ1-1; D not resolved. CDR3 length equals 13 residues. Germline V gene data show CDR1 as SGHAT and CDR2 as FQNNGV.

This clonotype was detected ten times or more. The chain joins TRBV20-1 to TRBJ2-7, with TRBD2 matching over 8 bases. The CDR3 extends over 15 amino acids. The germline gives CDR1 DFQATT, CDR2 SNEGSKA (reference sequence). V shed 0 bases and J 3 bases; nucleotides not matched to a gene: 7. The chain's CDR3 is CSARDTSGNYYEQYF. Written as DNA, the CDR3 is TGCAGTGCTAGAGATACTAGCGGTAATTACTACGAGCAGTACTTC.

This clonotype was seen many times. V usage is TRBV7-9 and J usage is TRBJ2-7; possibly TRBD2 for D (6 bases). The CDR3 has 14 amino acids. Germline loops: CDR1 SEHNR, CDR2 FQNEAQ (reference sequence). Trimming took off 5 bases at V and 2 bases at J, with 13 bases between the two ends. This CDR3 reads CASSPPGGTYEQYF. Written as DNA, the CDR3 is TGTGCCAGCAGCCCTCCCGGGGGTACCTACGAGCAGTACTTC. Full variable domain (remainder filled in from reference TRBV7-9 and TRBJ2-7): DTGVSQNPRHKITKRGQNVTFRCDPISEHNRLYWYRQTLGQGPEFLTYFQNEAQLEKSRLLSDRFSAERPKGSFSTLEIQRTEQGDSAMYLCASSPPGGTYEQYFGPGTRLTVT.

On this clonotype: This may arise from a read error, as a much more abundant clone is one base away. The CDR3 carries no conserved terminal phenylalanine or tryptophan, so it likely arises from a read error. This rearrangement joins TRBV6-1 to TRBJ1-1; D gene uncertain. Germline CDR1 reads MNHNS; CDR2 reads SASEGT. V lost 2 bases and J lost 0, with 10 bases in between. This CDR3 region has 15 residues. The CDR3 protein is CASSEIGLMNTEAFV. The CDR3 nucleotides read TGTGCCAGCAGTGAAATAGGCCTCATGAACACTGAAGCTTTCGTT.

This clonotype was detected many times. This sequence joins TRBV7-6 and TRBJ1-1; 7 nucleotides match TRBD1. The J segment lost 0 bases and the V segment lost 5 bases, leaving 12 bases of the junction unmatched. The CDR3 totals 17 residues. The germline gives CDR1 SGHVS, CDR2 FNYEAQ. The CDR3, as DNA: TGTGCCAGCAGCCCCTGGGACAGCAACCCCATGAACACTGAAGCTTTCTTT. This sequence encodes CASSPWDSNPMNTEAFF. Variable domain in full (rest from reference TRBV7-6 and TRBJ1-1): GAGVSQSPRYKVTKRGQDVALRCDPISGHVSLYWYRQALGQGPEFLTYFNYEAQQDKSGLPNDRFSAERPEGSISTLTIQRTEQRDSAMYRCASSPWDSNPMNTEAFFGQGTRLTVV.

With respect to this clonotype: A much bigger clone sits one base away, suggesting this may be a read error. This chain uses TRBV12-3 or TRBV12-4 with TRBJ2-3; D gene unclear. The length of the CDR3 is 13 residues. CDR3 DNA sequence: TGTGGCAGCAGTTTCATCAGGCCAGATACGCAGTATTTT. Translated: CGSSFIRPDTQYF.

This clonotype was seen many times. The rearrangement uses TRBV12-3 or TRBV12-4 and TRBJ2-7, with 8 bases identical to TRBD1. V was clipped by 4 bases and J by 5 bases; unmatched bases: 1. This CDR3 is built from 12 residues. CDR3 in DNA: TGTGCCAGCAGTTGGACAGGGCACGAGCAGTACTTC. This sequence encodes CASSWTGHEQYF.

This clonotype was counted many times. The rearrangement joins TRBV6-2 or TRBV6-3 to TRBJ2-2; D uncertain. From germline, CDR1 is MNHEY and CDR2 SVGEGT. CDR3 length: 13 residues. The V gene lost 7 bases and the J gene lost 1 base, with 7 bases spanning the gap. The CDR3 loop reads CASNSENTGELFF. Here the CDR3 DNA reads TGTGCCAGCAACTCCGAGAACACCGGGGAGCTGTTTTTT.

This clonotype has at least ten counts. CDR3 nucleotides: TGTGCCAGCAGTATACAGGGGTCTGCCTACGAGCAGTACTTC. It codes for CASSIQGSAYEQYF. The V call is TRBV7-9, the J call TRBJ2-7, with 7 bases identical to TRBD1. This CDR3 contains 14 residues. Germline CDR1 and CDR2: SEHNR and FQNEAQ (reference sequence). J was trimmed by 2 bases and V by 6 bases; bases with no gene match: 7.

Worth noting for this clonotype: Possible read error: a much larger clone is one base away. This chain links TRBV5-5 with TRBJ2-5, with 9 nucleotides matching TRBD1. Germline CDR1 SGHKS, CDR2 YYEKEE (reference sequence). The CDR3 is made up of 18 amino acids. The CDR3 nucleotides read TGTGCCGGCAGCTTAACCTTTGGACAGGGGTTCTTTCAAGAGACCCAGTACTTC. Its protein is CAGSLTFGQGFFQETQYF.

This clonotype was counted at least ten times. This sequence joins TRBV7-9 and TRBJ2-7; D assignment may be TRBD1 or TRBD2 (5 bases each). V shed 1 base and J shed 7 bases, with 14 bases lying between them. In germline, CDR1 is SEHNR, CDR2 FQNEAQ (reference sequence). The CDR3 is made up of 14 amino acids. The CDR3 sequence: CASSLVWDPAEQYF. CDR3 DNA: TGTGCCAGCAGCTTAGTTTGGGACCCCGCGGAGCAGTACTTC.

This chain uses TRBV27 with TRBJ1-1; TRBD1 aligns across 8 bases. Germline trimming cut 0 bases from V and 3 bases from J; bases unmatched to any gene: 6. Germline lookup yields CDR1 MNHEY and CDR2 SMNVEV (reference sequence). The CDR3 consists of 16 residues. The CDR3 nucleotides read TGTGCCAGCAGTTTATCAGGACAGGGATTGTACACTGAAGCTTTCTTT. It codes for CASSLSGQGLYTEAFF.

Only one count was recorded for this clonotype. This may stem from a read error, because a much larger clone lies one nucleotide away. The chain uses TRBV30 and TRBJ1-2; D gene unclear. Germline V lookup: CDR1 GTSNPN, CDR2 SVGIG (reference sequence). V shed 0 bases and J shed 0 bases, with 5 bases lying between them. The CDR3 has 13 amino acids. The CDR3 loop is CAWSVTANYGYTF. DNA of the CDR3: TGTGCCTGGAGTGTAACGGCTAACTATGGCTACACCTTC.

V usage is TRBV7-2 and J usage is TRBJ2-7; D gene unclear. V gave up 4 bases and J gave up 4 bases, with 8 bases separating them. Germline assignment: CDR1 SGHTA and CDR2 FQGNSA. The CDR3 is 12 residues long. The CDR3 sequence: CASSSPRYEQYF. The CDR3 nucleotides read TGTGCCAGCAGCTCCCCAAGGTACGAGCAGTACTTC.

This clonotype was found once. This chain uses TRBV12-3 or TRBV12-4 with TRBJ1-4; possibly TRBD1 for D (5 bases). The germline V and J ends were trimmed by 7 bases and 8 bases, with 20 bases remaining between them. The CDR3 is 15 residues long. The chain's CDR3 is CASTILRGAGEKLFF. CDR3 nucleotide sequence: TGTGCCAGCACCATACTACGCGGGGCGGGCGAAAAACTGTTTTTT.

The chain couples TRBV9 to TRBJ2-7; D call uncertain. Germline loops: CDR1 SGDLS, CDR2 YYNGEE. Trimming took 1 base from V and 5 from J, leaving 13 bases between them. The CDR3 consists of 14 residues. The CDR3 region is CASSVRATGHEQYF. CDR3 in DNA: TGTGCCAGCAGCGTAAGGGCCACTGGCCACGAGCAGTACTTC.

In its sample, this clonotype was seen many times. The chain employs TRBV30 and TRBJ2-3; D may be TRBD2 (6 bases). The germline V gene encodes CDR1 GTSNPN and CDR2 SVGIG (reference sequence). V was cut by 4 bases and J by 0 bases, with 11 bases left in between. This CDR3 is built from 14 residues. CDR3 amino acids: CAWKEEGSTDTQYF. The CDR3 DNA reads TGTGCCTGGAAGGAGGAGGGGAGCACAGATACGCAGTATTTT.

The CDR3 DNA sequence: TGCGCCAGCAGCCCCCAGGACAGAACTAGCACAGATACGCAGTATTTT. It specifies CASSPQDRTSTDTQYF. The J gene is TRBJ2-3, the V gene TRBV5-1; maybe TRBD1 (6 bases). The V end was cut by 4 bases, the J end by 0 bases, with 15 bases between. The CDR3 contains 16 residues. Germline loops: CDR1 SGHRS, CDR2 YFSETQ.

This clonotype was seen only a few times. The chain uses TRBV12-3 or TRBV12-4 and TRBJ2-3, with D uncertain. Deletions cut 2 bases from V and 4 bases from J, with 10 bases between. This CDR3 spans 14 amino acids. The CDR3 sequence: CASSLRPGPDTQYF. Written as DNA, the CDR3 is TGTGCCAGCAGTTTACGGCCTGGGCCAGATACGCAGTATTTT.

This clonotype has at least ten counts. The rearrangement uses TRBV12-3 or TRBV12-4 and TRBJ1-1; D call uncertain. The CDR3 has 13 residues. V lost 3 bases and J 3 bases, leaving 8 bases between the germline ends. Written as DNA, the CDR3 is TGTGCCAGCAGTTTCGTAGGACACACTGAAGCTTTCTTT. Residues: CASSFVGHTEAFF.